The 27 T cell receptor beta chains listed next were all sequenced from one sample in a study of shared clonotypes between healthy human individuals (dated by TCRdb to 2018 to 2021). Libraries were prepared through the immunoSEQ multiplex PCR assay. The clones in this table, taken by TCRdb from immuneACCESS, are in-frame only. Not every clone is retained; where verified, under half of the shortfall comes from an unresolved V gene, and the cause of the rest is unknown. For this sample there are some 2.3 million clones; about 92% appear just once. The ten largest clonotypes hold about 0.39% of the sample. Sequenced input: naive CD4+ T cells from PBMCs. The cell subset or site tag for this specimen amounts to: CD45RA+ positively selected. These TCRs come from a man aged 18-30 years in good health. Some clones in this sample may be carry-over from other donors' samples.

This chain uses TRBV4-1 with TRBJ2-7; a weak D match, TRBD1 (5 bases). V was clipped by 3 bases and J by 5 bases, with 17 bases between them. The CDR3 length is 15 residues. CDR1 and CDR2 from the germline V gene are MGHRA and YSYEKL. CDR3 in amino acids: CASSQKVGADHEQYF. The CDR3 region has the DNA TGCGCCAGCAGCCAGAAGGTTGGGGCAGACCACGAGCAGTACTTC.

The chain is built from TRBV28 and TRBJ2-5, with 7 bases aligning to TRBD1. Trimming took 7 bases from V and 5 from J; bases not matched to a gene: 4. Germline-derived CDR1 and CDR2 are MDHEN and SYDVKM. The CDR3 length is 12 residues. The CDR3 protein is CASNAGGETQYF. The CDR3, as DNA: TGTGCCAGCAACGCAGGGGGTGAGACCCAGTACTTC.

V gene TRBV5-8 combines with J gene TRBJ2-7; the D gene is possibly TRBD1 (6 bases). This CDR3 spans 15 amino acids. The V gene's germline CDR1 is SGHTS and CDR2 YDEGEE. Trimming pared 5 bases from V and 2 bases from J, leaving 17 bases between. The CDR3 protein is CASRNLQGKAYEQYF. The CDR3, as DNA: TGTGCCAGCAGGAACCTACAGGGTAAGGCCTACGAGCAGTACTTC.

The V call is TRBV28, the J call TRBJ2-5; 9 positions match TRBD2. V gave up 2 bases and J gave up 13 bases; unmatched junction bases: 11. The germline V gene encodes CDR1 MDHEN and CDR2 SYDVKM. The CDR3 has 14 residues. CDR3 bases: TGTGCCAGCAGTTTAGCAGGGACTAGCCTAGATTTGTACTTC. Translated: CASSLAGTSLDLYF.

In the case of this clone: Additional DNA sequences in this sample encode the identical CDR3. This chain connects TRBV19 to TRBJ1-5; unclear D gene. Trimming removed 3 bases from V and 2 bases from J, with 11 bases in between. This CDR3 comprises 15 residues. Germline CDR1 reads LNHDA; CDR2 reads SQIVND (reference sequence). The CDR3 loop is CASSIGVGGNQPQHF. DNA for the CDR3: TGTGCCAGTAGTATTGGGGTGGGAGGCAATCAGCCCCAGCATTTT.

The V and J genes are TRBV6-1 and TRBJ2-7, with D uncertain. Trimming cost V 1 base and J 4 bases, with 17 bases left between them. CDR1 is MNHNS and CDR2 is SASEGT in the germline V gene. This CDR3 spans 16 amino acids. The CDR3 DNA reads as TGTGCCAGCAGTGAAGTATTGAGGACCGCCCGGTACGAGCAGTACTTC. Translating it yields CASSEVLRTARYEQYF.

J is TRBJ2-1 and V is TRBV18; 8 bases match TRBD2. V trimming: 6 bases; J trimming: 5 bases; junction bases outside the gene matches: 6. CDR3 length equals 14 residues. Germline CDR1 reads KGHSH; CDR2 reads LQKENI. CDR3 bases: TGTGCCAGCTCCCTAACCGGGAGGGACAATGAGCAGTTCTTC. Translation: CASSLTGRDNEQFF. Full variable domain (outside the CDR3, taken from reference TRBV18 and TRBJ2-1): NAGVMQNPRHLVRRRGQEARLRCSPMKGHSHVYWYRQLPEEGLKFMVYLQKENIIDESGMPKERFSAEFPKEGPSILRIQQVVRGDSAAYFCASSLTGRDNEQFFGPGTRLTVL.

This clone appeared a few times. The genes are TRBV28 and TRBJ1-2; TRBD1 is a possible D gene (5 bases). CDR1 and CDR2 from the germline V gene are MDHEN and SYDVKM. V was trimmed by 7 bases and J by 4 bases, leaving 7 bases between them. This CDR3 spans 11 amino acids. The CDR3 DNA is TGTGCCAGCACTACAGGCTATGGCTACACCTTC. Encoded protein: CASTTGYGYTF.

The chain recombines TRBV19 with TRBJ2-1, with a tentative D call TRBD1 (6 bases). The CDR3 is 16 residues long. The V and J ends lost 5 bases and 5 bases respectively, with 19 bases between them. CDR1 LNHDA and CDR2 SQIVND come from the germline V gene (reference sequence). The CDR3 DNA reads as TGTGCCAGTAGTGTACTACAGGGTCCTAGGAACAATGAGCAGTTCTTC. Translating gives CASSVLQGPRNNEQFF.

CDR3 residues: CASSQSIGDTEAFF. Written as DNA, the CDR3 is TGTGCCAGCAGTCAAAGTATCGGGGACACTGAAGCTTTCTTT. The chain combines TRBV6-6 with TRBJ1-1; no definite D call. The CDR3 is 14 amino acids. V was clipped by 5 bases and J by 3 bases, with 13 bases between them. Germline CDR1 and CDR2: MNHNY and SVGAGI (reference sequence).

This chain uses TRBV7-2 with TRBJ2-1; tentatively, D is TRBD2 (6 bases). The V and J ends lost 4 bases and 0 bases respectively, with 16 bases between them. Germline V gene sequence: CDR1 SGHTA, CDR2 FQGNSA. The CDR3 runs 17 residues. In nucleotides, the CDR3 is TGTGCCAGCAGCTCTGGGCGGGATTCCCCCTCCTACAATGAGCAGTTCTTC. Translation: CASSSGRDSPSYNEQFF.

The rearrangement joins TRBV4-1 to TRBJ1-5, with D possibly matching TRBD1 (6 bases). There are 17 residues in the CDR3. From germline, CDR1 is MGHRA and CDR2 YSYEKL. V gave up 0 bases and J gave up 2 bases, with 14 bases separating them. In nucleotides, the CDR3 is TGCGCCAGCAGCCAAGACTCAGGGGCTAGGGGCAATCAGCCCCAGCATTTT. This gives the protein CASSQDSGARGNQPQHF.

As concerns this clone: Other DNA sequences in the same sample also yield this CDR3. V gene TRBV5-1 combines with J gene TRBJ2-3, with 10 bases aligning to TRBD1. Germline values: CDR1 SGHRS, CDR2 YFSETQ. The CDR3 extends over 15 amino acids. With 2 bases clipped from V and 5 bases from J, the junction kept 5 bases outside the gene matches. This CDR3 is CASSLSGTGEDTQYF. For the CDR3, the DNA is TGCGCCAGCAGCTTATCCGGGACAGGGGAAGATACGCAGTATTTT.

This chain uses TRBV5-1 with TRBJ2-3; 10 nucleotides line up with TRBD1. The CDR3 is 15 amino acids. Losses at the gene ends were 5 bases for V and 2 bases for J; bases not matched to a gene: 5. CDR1 and CDR2 from the germline V gene are SGHRS and YFSETQ. In nucleotides, the CDR3 is TGCGCCAGCAGGGGGACAGGGGATGTCACAGATACGCAGTATTTT. Translation: CASRGTGDVTDTQYF.

The chain employs TRBV7-8 and TRBJ2-7, with D uncertain. CDR3 size: 12 residues. Germline CDR1 SGHVS, CDR2 FQNEAQ. The germline V and J ends were trimmed by 5 bases and 0 bases, with 5 bases remaining between them. Written as DNA, the CDR3 is TGTGCCAGCAGCCCCCTCTCCTACGAGCAGTACTTC. This encodes CASSPLSYEQYF.

This clone was seen a single time. This chain links TRBV5-1 with TRBJ2-5, with 7 nucleotides matching TRBD1. The J segment lost 5 bases and the V segment lost 2 bases, leaving 6 bases of the junction unmatched. There are 14 residues in the CDR3. CDR1 is SGHRS and CDR2 is YFSETQ in the germline V gene. This chain's CDR3 is CASSLPTGVETQYF. For the CDR3, the DNA is TGCGCCAGCAGCTTACCTACAGGGGTGGAGACCCAGTACTTC.

This chain connects TRBV27 to TRBJ2-7; TRBD2 agrees at 7 bases. Germline loops: CDR1 MNHEY, CDR2 SMNVEV (reference sequence). This CDR3 region has 16 residues. J gave up 7 bases and V 4 bases, and 16 bases lay outside the gene matches. The CDR3 region has the DNA TGTGCCAGCAGTTCCCCGCGACTAGCCTCCATCGGAGAGCAGTACTTC. This translates into CASSSPRLASIGEQYF.

The CDR3 protein is CASSSVPRAQETQYF. The CDR3 DNA reads TGTGCCAGCAGTTCAGTGCCTCGAGCCCAAGAGACCCAGTACTTC. The gene calls are TRBV28 and TRBJ2-5; D ambiguous. In germline, CDR1 is MDHEN, CDR2 SYDVKM. V shed 4 bases and J shed 1 base, with 13 bases lying between them. CDR3 length: 15 residues.

The chain has TRBV7-9 and TRBJ1-3, with TRBD1 matching 9 bases. The CDR3 is 15 residues long. The germline CDR1 and CDR2 sequences are SEHNR and FQNEAQ (reference sequence). V shed 8 bases and J 1 base; nucleotides not matched to a gene: 6. CDR3 nucleotides: TGTGCCAGCCAAATGACAGGGGGATCTGGAAACACCATATATTTT. Protein: CASQMTGGSGNTIYF.

Of note for this clone: The sample contains more than one DNA sequence encoding this CDR3. The chain couples TRBV7-7 to TRBJ2-7; no clear D. The germline gives CDR1 SSHAT, CDR2 FNYEAQ (reference sequence). V lost 4 bases and J lost 0, with 7 bases in between. This CDR3 region has 13 residues. The chain's CDR3 is CASSSGASYEQYF. For the CDR3, the DNA is TGTGCCAGCAGCTCCGGCGCCTCCTACGAGCAGTACTTC. The variable domain in full, completed from reference TRBV7-7 and TRBJ2-7, reads GAGVSQSPRYKVTKRGQDVTLRCDPISSHATLYWYQQALGQGPEFLTYFNYEAQPDKSGLPSDRFSAERPEGSISTLTIQRTEQRDSAMYRCASSSGASYEQYFGPGTRLTVT.

The gene calls are TRBV11-1 and TRBJ2-7, with TRBD1 identical over 9 bases. Looked up from germline, CDR1 is SGHAT and CDR2 is FQDESV (reference sequence). The CDR3 runs to 17 residues. With V trimmed by 5 bases and J by 4 bases, 15 bases remained unmatched. DNA of the CDR3: TGTGCCAGCAGCGAAGCAACCGGGACAGGGTTTTTGTACGAGCAGTACTTC. It translates to CASSEATGTGFLYEQYF.

The chain joins TRBV9 to TRBJ2-5, with D perhaps matching TRBD2 (6 bases). Trimming left V 3 bases short and J 1 base short, with 13 bases between. This CDR3 has 15 amino acids. Looked up from germline, CDR1 is SGDLS and CDR2 is YYNGEE. Here the CDR3 DNA reads TGTGCCAGCAGCGCCAAGGGACTCCGCCAAGAGACCCAGTACTTC. As protein: CASSAKGLRQETQYF.

This clone was counted a single time. The chain uses TRBV19 and TRBJ2-5; D gene ambiguous. This CDR3 comprises 15 residues. V was pared by 3 bases and J by 2 bases, with 13 bases between. Germline-derived CDR1 and CDR2 are LNHDA and SQIVND (reference sequence). The CDR3 here is CASSITFLWQETQYF. DNA for the CDR3: TGTGCCAGTAGTATTACGTTCCTTTGGCAAGAGACCCAGTACTTC.

V usage is TRBV18 and J usage is TRBJ2-2, with D perhaps matching TRBD2 (5 bases). CDR1 KGHSH and CDR2 LQKENI come from the germline V gene. The CDR3 runs to 16 residues. V lost 3 bases and J 7 bases, leaving 18 bases between the germline ends. The CDR3 region is CASSPGLFGSIGELFF. For the CDR3, the DNA is TGTGCCAGCTCACCTGGACTCTTTGGAAGTATCGGGGAGCTGTTTTTT.

J is TRBJ2-7 and V is TRBV6-1, with TRBD1 matching 10 bases. CDR3 length: 13 residues. Germline CDR1 and CDR2: MNHNS and SASEGT. V was pared by 8 bases and J by 1 base, with 2 bases of the junction left unmatched. The CDR3 DNA reads as TGTGCCAGCGACAGGGGGCCGTCCTACGAGCAGTACTTC. Residues: CASDRGPSYEQYF.

V and J are TRBV11-2 and TRBJ1-1; TRBD1 agrees at 8 bases. The CDR3 totals 14 residues. CDR1 SGHAT and CDR2 FQNNGV come from the germline V gene. V trimming: 3 bases; J trimming: 4 bases; junction bases outside the gene matches: 4. The CDR3 spells CASSLQTGVTEAFF. CDR3 in DNA: TGTGCCAGCAGCTTGCAGACAGGGGTCACTGAAGCTTTCTTT.

The chain has TRBV21-1 and TRBJ1-2; the D call TRBD1 from the table was never checked on the DNA. TRBV21-1 is marked as a pseudogene. The CDR3 length is 14 residues. CDR3 bases: TGTGCCAGCAGCAATATACAGGGTAGAAATGGCTACACCTTC. It yields the protein CASSNIQGRNGYTF.